The 29 T cell receptor beta chains listed next were all sequenced from one sample in a study of blood T cell repertoires in COVID-19. Sequencing was performed with immunoSEQ multiplex PCR; in TCRdb, only in-frame clones are kept and a portion is missing. The sample lists nearly 45,000 clones, around 84% seen once, with roughly 42% in the top ten. Sample: peripheral blood. The receptor set was obtained from a human donor in a cohort sampled during active COVID-19.

The chain uses TRBV6-2 or TRBV6-3 and TRBJ2-5; the match to TRBD1 covers 9 bases. This CDR3 contains 17 residues. The junction had 12 bases not matched to a gene; V was cut back by 3 bases and J by 4 bases. CDR1 and CDR2 from the germline V gene are MNHEY and SVGEGT. The CDR3 nucleotides are TGTGCCAGCAGTTATCAAGTGGGGACAGGGCAAACAGAGACCCAGTACTTC. This sequence encodes CASSYQVGTGQTETQYF.

The chain combines TRBV28 with TRBJ1-5; D possibly corresponds to TRBD1 (6 bases). The CDR3 has 16 amino acids. Germline lookup yields CDR1 MDHEN and CDR2 SYDVKM. Trimming pared 2 bases from V and 0 bases from J, leaving 11 bases between. The CDR3 protein is CASSLGTRYSNQPQHF. As DNA, the CDR3 is TGTGCCAGCAGTTTAGGGACAAGATATAGCAATCAGCCCCAGCATTTT.

The chain joins TRBV3-1 (or the pseudogene TRBV3-2) to TRBJ1-2; the D is unclear. Germline values: CDR1 LGHDT, CDR2 YNNKEL (reference sequence). This CDR3 is 11 amino acids long. With 3 bases removed from V and 7 bases from J, the gap between germline ends came to 6 bases. The CDR3 DNA reads as TGTGCCAGCAGCCAGGAGTCTGGCTACACCTTC. It translates to CASSQESGYTF.

V is TRBV2 and J is TRBJ2-3; D remains unclear. This CDR3 region has 14 residues. The V gene lost 4 bases and the J gene lost 2 bases, with 10 bases spanning the gap. CDR1 is SNHLY, CDR2 FYNNEI, per germline. The CDR3 sequence is CASSASQFTDTQYF. CDR3 nucleotides: TGTGCCAGCAGTGCCTCACAGTTCACAGATACGCAGTATTTT.

Only a few counts were recorded for this clone. The chain couples TRBV12-5 to TRBJ1-1, with TRBD1 as a possible D gene (5 bases). Germline assignment: CDR1 LGHNT and CDR2 FRNRAP. The V end was cut by 6 bases, the J end by 5 bases, with 13 bases between. This CDR3 is built from 13 residues. CDR3 nucleotide sequence: TGTGCTAGTGGGGGGCCGCAGGCAACTGAAGCTTTCTTT. Translated: CASGGPQATEAFF.

This sequence joins TRBV10-1 and TRBJ2-1; D possibly corresponds to TRBD1 (5 bases). Germline assignment: CDR1 WNHNN and CDR2 SYGVQD (reference sequence). The V gene lost 2 bases and the J gene lost 3 bases, with 8 bases spanning the gap. The CDR3 covers 14 residues. The CDR3 coding sequence is TGCGCCAGCAGTGAGCCGGACAACTACAATGAGCAGTTCTTC. It is translated as CASSEPDNYNEQFF.

V is TRBV7-2 and J is TRBJ1-1; 8 nucleotides match TRBD1. CDR1 is SGHTA, CDR2 FQGNSA, per germline. There are 15 residues in the CDR3. The ends lost 3 bases at V and 5 bases at J; junction bases unmatched: 8. CDR3 sequence reads: CASSFSTGGETEAFF. For the CDR3, the DNA is TGTGCCAGCAGCTTTTCAACAGGGGGTGAGACTGAAGCTTTCTTT.

The chain combines TRBV9 with TRBJ1-4; D unresolved. The CDR3 sequence is 13 residues long. The germline CDR1 and CDR2 sequences are SGDLS and YYNGEE. V was cut by 4 bases and J by 7 bases, with 11 bases left in between. For the CDR3, the DNA is TGTGCCAGCAGCCGTAGCCCTGGTGAAAAACTGTTTTTT. Translated: CASSRSPGEKLFF.

This clone was detected only once. The chain employs TRBV18 and TRBJ1-4, with D unclear. Germline CDR1 reads KGHSH; CDR2 reads LQKENI. The CDR3 runs to 13 residues. V lost 6 bases, J lost 6 bases, and 11 bases lay in between. CDR3 loop: CASSSRWHEKLFF. The CDR3 DNA follows: TGTGCCAGCTCCTCTAGGTGGCATGAAAAACTGTTTTTT.

The rearrangement joins TRBV5-6 to TRBJ2-7; D remains unclear. The length of the CDR3 is 14 residues. Germline CDR1 is SGHDT and CDR2 is YYEEEE. V was shortened by 7 bases and J by 2 bases, with 16 bases between the two germline ends. Here the CDR3 reads CASQGAPEPYEQYF. For the CDR3, the DNA is TGTGCCAGCCAAGGAGCCCCTGAGCCCTACGAGCAGTACTTC.

CDR3 in DNA: TGCGCCAGCAGCCAAGATCAGGGATCACCCCTCCACTTT. Translating it yields CASSQDQGSPLHF. The chain couples TRBV4-3 to TRBJ1-6; TRBD1 might be the D (5 bases). Germline CDR1 reads LGHNA; CDR2 reads YSLEER. The CDR3 has 13 residues. The V and J ends lost 0 bases and 10 bases respectively, with 7 bases between them.

The sample holds a few counts of this clone. The rearrangement uses TRBV6-1 and TRBJ2-2, with D uncertain. V was shortened by 2 bases and J by 5 bases, with 12 bases between the two germline ends. Looked up from germline, CDR1 is MNHNS and CDR2 is SASEGT. The CDR3 consists of 15 residues. The CDR3 coding sequence is TGTGCCAGCAGTGAAACAGACCTCGGAACCGGGGAGCTGTTTTTT. Protein: CASSETDLGTGELFF.

This clone was seen more than once but under ten times. V usage is TRBV19 and J usage is TRBJ2-4; tentatively, D is TRBD2 (6 bases). Germline V gives CDR1 LNHDA, CDR2 SQIVND (reference sequence). The length of the CDR3 is 17 residues. The germline V and J ends were trimmed by 2 bases and 9 bases, with 23 bases remaining between them. This CDR3 is CASSILGGGTLGRIQYF. The CDR3 DNA follows: TGTGCCAGTAGTATACTCGGTGGCGGGACCCTAGGCCGCATTCAGTACTTC. The full variable domain, completed using reference TRBV19 and TRBJ2-4, is DGGITQSPKYLFRKEGQNVTLSCEQNLNHDAMYWYRQDPGQGLRLIYYSQIVNDFQKGDIAEGYSVSREKKESFPLTVTSAQKNPTAFYLCASSILGGGTLGRIQYFGAGTRLSVL.

The V and J genes are TRBV9 and TRBJ2-3; 7 bases are a match to TRBD1. Trimming cost V 0 bases and J 0 bases; bases outside gene matches: 4. This CDR3 is 16 amino acids long. CDR1 and CDR2 (germline): SGDLS, YYNGEE. DNA of the CDR3: TGTGCCAGCAGCGTAGCTGGCAGGGGGAGCACAGATACGCAGTATTTT. Its protein is CASSVAGRGSTDTQYF.

This chain uses TRBV19 with TRBJ2-3; 8 positions match TRBD2. Germline-derived CDR1 and CDR2 are LNHDA and SQIVND (reference sequence). This CDR3 spans 14 amino acids. V lost 6 bases to trimming and J lost 6 bases; unmatched junction nucleotides: 8. CDR3 loop: CASRSTSVEDTQYF. The CDR3 DNA follows: TGTGCCAGTAGGTCGACTAGCGTAGAGGATACGCAGTATTTT.

The chain links TRBV2 to TRBJ2-5; 7 bases fit TRBD1. V dropped 6 bases and J dropped 3; count of bases not matched to a gene: 7. This CDR3 is 14 amino acids long. The germline gives CDR1 SNHLY, CDR2 FYNNEI. The CDR3: CASRTSGGEETQYF. The CDR3 nucleotides read TGTGCCAGCAGGACATCAGGGGGTGAAGAGACCCAGTACTTC. Using reference TRBV2 and TRBJ2-5 for the parts outside the CDR3, the full variable domain is EPEVTQTPSHQVTQMGQEVILRCVPISNHLYFYWYRQILGQKVEFLVSFYNNEISEKSEIFDDQFSVERPDGSNFTLKIRSTKLEDSAMYFCASRTSGGEETQYFGPGTRLLVL.

The chain joins TRBV4-3 to TRBJ2-7, with D perhaps matching TRBD2 (6 bases). Germline CDR1 LGHNA, CDR2 YSLEER. There are 14 residues in the CDR3. V was trimmed by 0 bases and J by 1 base, leaving 7 bases between them. CDR3 amino acids: CASSQDRGSYEQYF. The CDR3 DNA reads as TGCGCCAGCAGCCAAGATCGGGGGTCCTACGAGCAGTACTTC.

The chain couples TRBV3-1 (or the pseudogene TRBV3-2) to TRBJ1-2; weak D call: TRBD1 (6 bases). The germline CDR1 and CDR2 sequences are LGHDT and YNNKEL (reference sequence). V lost 4 bases and J 0 bases, leaving 15 bases between the germline ends. The CDR3 length is 16 residues. As DNA, the CDR3 is TGTGCCAGCAGCCCCCGAGGACAGCTGGCTAACTATGGCTACACCTTC. This sequence encodes CASSPRGQLANYGYTF.

V gene TRBV6-2 or TRBV6-3 combines with J gene TRBJ2-1, with TRBD2 matching over 9 bases. V was pared by 0 bases and J by 5 bases, with 11 bases of the junction left unmatched. Germline V gene lookup returns CDR1 MNHEY and CDR2 SVGEGT. CDR3 length equals 18 residues. The CDR3 bases are TGTGCCAGCAGTTACTCGCCCAGCGGGGGGAATAAACACAATGAGCAGTTCTTC. This translates into CASSYSPSGGNKHNEQFF.

The chain has TRBV9 and TRBJ2-5; 11 bases line up with TRBD1. The CDR3 has 17 amino acids. The J segment lost 4 bases and the V segment lost 2 bases, leaving 10 bases of the junction unmatched. Germline CDR1 is SGDLS and CDR2 is YYNGEE. The CDR3 sequence: CASSVGSQDRGRETQYF. CDR3 bases: TGTGCCAGCAGCGTTGGTTCCCAGGACAGGGGGCGAGAGACCCAGTACTTC.

This clone ranks as medium-sized. The chain couples TRBV27 to TRBJ2-5; the D gene is possibly TRBD1 (6 bases). Trimming removed 6 bases at V and 5 bases at J, with 19 bases between. Germline CDR1 MNHEY, CDR2 SMNVEV (reference sequence). The CDR3 is made up of 15 amino acids. This chain's CDR3 is CASRNPNRAPETQYF. The DNA of the CDR3 is TGTGCCAGCAGGAATCCAAACAGGGCGCCGGAGACCCAGTACTTC.

The V call is TRBV5-1, the J call TRBJ2-5; D not resolved. V lost 4 bases and J lost 5, with 15 bases in between. The CDR3 is made up of 14 amino acids. The germline CDR1 and CDR2 sequences are SGHRS and YFSETQ. In nucleotides, the CDR3 is TGCGCCAGCAGCCCCGGTTGGGTGCGGGAGACCCAGTACTTC. Encoded protein: CASSPGWVRETQYF.

This clone was counted a single time. This chain links TRBV11-3 with TRBJ2-5; maybe TRBD2 (7 bases). The CDR3 sequence is 15 residues long. With 4 bases removed from V and 1 base from J, the gap between germline ends came to 13 bases. Germline loops: CDR1 SGHNT, CDR2 YENEEA. The CDR3 DNA reads as TGTGCCAGCAGCTCCAAGGGGGGGGCCCAAGAGACCCAGTACTTC. Protein sequence: CASSSKGGAQETQYF.

Remarks on this clone: The limits of the CDR3 on the DNA are not certain, so only TCRdb's listed CDR3 is given. This sequence joins TRBV10-3 and TRBJ2-2; no DNA check was done on the table's D call, TRBD1. The CDR3 has 17 amino acids, counting both end residues. Germline CDR1 is ENHRY and CDR2 is SYGVKD. The CDR3 protein is CAISESGDSTTPGSCFF.

V is TRBV11-3 and J is TRBJ2-3; 8 bases fit TRBD2. The CDR3 sequence is 12 residues long. Per germline, CDR1 SGHNT and CDR2 YENEEA. The V segment lost 5 bases and the J segment 12 bases; nucleotides outside the gene matches: 7. CDR3 in DNA: TGTGCCAGCAGCCTTACTAGCGGAGGACAGTATTTT. Translation: CASSLTSGGQYF.

The rearrangement uses TRBV6-6 and TRBJ2-7, with D hard to call. This CDR3 region has 12 residues. Germline V gene lookup returns CDR1 MNHNY and CDR2 SVGAGI (reference sequence). The V gene lost 8 bases and the J gene lost 2 bases, with 10 bases spanning the gap. CDR3 in DNA: TGTGCCAGCTCCCAGGATCCCTACGAGCAGTACTTC. Its protein product is CASSQDPYEQYF.

J is TRBJ2-2 and V is TRBV7-9, with D hard to call. This CDR3 spans 14 amino acids. Trimming left V 1 base short and J 8 bases short, with 11 bases between. CDR1 and CDR2 (germline): SEHNR, FQNEAQ (reference sequence). The CDR3 DNA is TGTGCCAGCAGCTTAGTAGCTCCGCCTGGGGAGCTGTTTTTT. It translates to CASSLVAPPGELFF.

This chain links TRBV9 with TRBJ1-3; D possibly corresponds to TRBD1 (5 bases). Germline CDR1 and CDR2: SGDLS and YYNGEE. Trimming removed 0 bases from V and 5 bases from J, with 21 bases in between. This CDR3 is 18 amino acids long. This CDR3 is CASSVDRAHPGRRNTIYF. The CDR3 nucleotides read TGTGCCAGCAGCGTAGACCGGGCACACCCAGGGAGGCGAAACACCATATATTTT.

This clone occurred once. The chain carries TRBV4-3 and TRBJ1-1; 7 bases fit TRBD1. V lost 4 bases and J lost 7; bases outside the gene matches: 9. Germline CDR1 is LGHNA and CDR2 is YSLEER. This CDR3 region has 14 residues. The CDR3 protein is CASSPRQGLGEAFF. CDR3 sequence (DNA): TGCGCCAGCAGCCCGAGACAGGGATTGGGTGAAGCTTTCTTT.